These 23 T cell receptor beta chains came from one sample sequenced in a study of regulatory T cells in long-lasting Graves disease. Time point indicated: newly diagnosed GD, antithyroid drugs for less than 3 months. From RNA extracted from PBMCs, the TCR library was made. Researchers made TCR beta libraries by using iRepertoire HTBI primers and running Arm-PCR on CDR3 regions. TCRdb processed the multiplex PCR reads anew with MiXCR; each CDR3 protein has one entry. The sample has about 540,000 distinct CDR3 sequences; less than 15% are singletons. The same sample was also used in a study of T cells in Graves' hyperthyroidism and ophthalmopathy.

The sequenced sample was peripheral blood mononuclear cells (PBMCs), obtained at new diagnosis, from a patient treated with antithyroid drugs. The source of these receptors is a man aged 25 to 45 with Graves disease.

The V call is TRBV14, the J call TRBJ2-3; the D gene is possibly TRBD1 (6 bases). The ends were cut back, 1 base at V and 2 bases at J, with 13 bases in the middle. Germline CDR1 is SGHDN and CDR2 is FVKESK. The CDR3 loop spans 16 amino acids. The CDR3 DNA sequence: TGTGCCAGCAGCCAAGTTGGAAGGGGGACCACAGATACGCAGTATTTT. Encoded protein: CASSQVGRGTTDTQYF.

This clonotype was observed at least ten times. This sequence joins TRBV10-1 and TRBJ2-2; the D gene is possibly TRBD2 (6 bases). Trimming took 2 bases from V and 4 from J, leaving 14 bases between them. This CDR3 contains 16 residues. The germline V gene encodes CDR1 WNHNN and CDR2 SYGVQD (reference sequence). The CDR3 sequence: CASSERGLGLTGELFF. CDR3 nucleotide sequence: TGCGCCAGCAGTGAGAGGGGACTCGGCCTCACCGGGGAGCTGTTTTTT.

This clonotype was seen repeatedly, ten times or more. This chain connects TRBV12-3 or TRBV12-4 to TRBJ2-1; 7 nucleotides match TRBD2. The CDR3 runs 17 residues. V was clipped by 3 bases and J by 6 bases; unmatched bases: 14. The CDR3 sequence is CASSFGRHLTGGNEQFF. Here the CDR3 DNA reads TGTGCCAGCAGTTTCGGACGACATTTAACGGGGGGCAATGAGCAGTTCTTC.

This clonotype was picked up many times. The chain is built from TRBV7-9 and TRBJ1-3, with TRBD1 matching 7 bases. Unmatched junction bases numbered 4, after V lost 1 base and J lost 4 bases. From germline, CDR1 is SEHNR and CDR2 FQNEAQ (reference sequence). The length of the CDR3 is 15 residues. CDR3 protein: CASSLEGARGNTIYF. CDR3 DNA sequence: TGTGCCAGCAGCTTAGAGGGGGCGAGAGGAAACACCATATATTTT.

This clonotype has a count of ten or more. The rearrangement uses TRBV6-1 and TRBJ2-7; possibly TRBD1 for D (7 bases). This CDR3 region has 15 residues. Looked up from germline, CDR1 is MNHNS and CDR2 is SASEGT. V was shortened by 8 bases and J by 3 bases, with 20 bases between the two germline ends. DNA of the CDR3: TGTGCCAGCGCCCGAGGCGGGACAGCTAACTACGAGCAGTACTTC. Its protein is CASARGGTANYEQYF.

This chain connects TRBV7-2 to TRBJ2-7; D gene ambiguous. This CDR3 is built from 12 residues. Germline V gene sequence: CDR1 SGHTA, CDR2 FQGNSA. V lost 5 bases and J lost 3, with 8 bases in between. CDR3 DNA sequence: TGTGCCAGCAGCCGAATTCGCTACGAGCAGTACTTC. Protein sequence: CASSRIRYEQYF.

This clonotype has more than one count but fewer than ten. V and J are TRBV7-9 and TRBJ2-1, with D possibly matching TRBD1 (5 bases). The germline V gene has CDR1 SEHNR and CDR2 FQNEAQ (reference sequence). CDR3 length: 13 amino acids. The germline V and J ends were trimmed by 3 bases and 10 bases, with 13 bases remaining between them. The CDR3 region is CASSFTGPREQFF. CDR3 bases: TGTGCCAGCAGCTTCACAGGCCCCCGGGAGCAGTTCTTC.

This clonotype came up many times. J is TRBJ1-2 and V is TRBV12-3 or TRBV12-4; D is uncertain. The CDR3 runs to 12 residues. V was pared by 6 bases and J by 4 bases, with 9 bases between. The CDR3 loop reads CASSLRGYGYTF. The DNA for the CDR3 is TGTGCCAGCAGCTTGAGAGGCTATGGCTACACCTTC.

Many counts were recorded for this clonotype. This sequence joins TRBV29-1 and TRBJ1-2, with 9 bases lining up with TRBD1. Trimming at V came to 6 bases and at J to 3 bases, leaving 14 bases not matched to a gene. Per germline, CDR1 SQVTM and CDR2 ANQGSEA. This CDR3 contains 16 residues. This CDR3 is CSVRISPGQGHYGYTF. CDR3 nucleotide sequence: TGCAGCGTGCGGATTTCACCGGGACAGGGACACTATGGCTACACCTTC.

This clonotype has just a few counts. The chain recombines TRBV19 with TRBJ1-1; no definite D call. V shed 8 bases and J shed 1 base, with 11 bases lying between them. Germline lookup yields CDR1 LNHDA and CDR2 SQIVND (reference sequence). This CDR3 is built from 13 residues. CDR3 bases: TGTGCCAGTTTAAATCCGGGGAACACTGAAGCTTTCTTT. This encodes CASLNPGNTEAFF.

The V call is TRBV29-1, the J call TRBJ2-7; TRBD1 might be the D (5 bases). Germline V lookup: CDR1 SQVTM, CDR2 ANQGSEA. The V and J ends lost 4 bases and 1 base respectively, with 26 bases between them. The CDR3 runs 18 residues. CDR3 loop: CSVGFFTSGYAASYEQYF. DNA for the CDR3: TGCAGCGTTGGTTTTTTTACGTCAGGGTATGCGGCTTCCTACGAGCAGTACTTC.

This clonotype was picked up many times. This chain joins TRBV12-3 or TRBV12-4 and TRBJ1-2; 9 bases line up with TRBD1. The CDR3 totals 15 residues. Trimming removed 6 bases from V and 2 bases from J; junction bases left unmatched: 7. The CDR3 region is CASRGGQGKNYGYTF. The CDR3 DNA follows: TGTGCCAGCAGGGGGGGACAGGGAAAGAACTATGGCTACACCTTC.

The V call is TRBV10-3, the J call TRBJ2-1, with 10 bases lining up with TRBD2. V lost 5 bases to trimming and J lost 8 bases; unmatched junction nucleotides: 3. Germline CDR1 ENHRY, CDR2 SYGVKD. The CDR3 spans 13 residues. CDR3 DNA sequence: TGTGCCATCAGTATAGCGGGAGGCGATGAGCAGTTCTTC. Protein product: CAISIAGGDEQFF.

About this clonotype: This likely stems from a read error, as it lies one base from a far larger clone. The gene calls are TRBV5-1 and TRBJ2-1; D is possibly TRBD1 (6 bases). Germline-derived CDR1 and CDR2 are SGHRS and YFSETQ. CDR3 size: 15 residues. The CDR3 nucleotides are TGTGCCAGCAGTTACAGCAGGGGCACCTACAATGAGCAGTTCTTC. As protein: CASSYSRGTYNEQFF.

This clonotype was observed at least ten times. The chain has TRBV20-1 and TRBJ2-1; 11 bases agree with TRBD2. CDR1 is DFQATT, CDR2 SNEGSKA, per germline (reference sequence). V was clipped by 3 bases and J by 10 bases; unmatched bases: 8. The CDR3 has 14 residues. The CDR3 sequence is CSARASGRLWEQFF. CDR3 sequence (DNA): TGCAGTGCTAGGGCTAGCGGGAGGCTATGGGAGCAGTTCTTC.

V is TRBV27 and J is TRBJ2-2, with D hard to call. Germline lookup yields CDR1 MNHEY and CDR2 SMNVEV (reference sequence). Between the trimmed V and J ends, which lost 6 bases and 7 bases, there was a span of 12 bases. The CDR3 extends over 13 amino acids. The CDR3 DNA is TGTGCCAGCAGGGATCAGGAGAACGGGGAGCTGTTTTTT. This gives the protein CASRDQENGELFF.

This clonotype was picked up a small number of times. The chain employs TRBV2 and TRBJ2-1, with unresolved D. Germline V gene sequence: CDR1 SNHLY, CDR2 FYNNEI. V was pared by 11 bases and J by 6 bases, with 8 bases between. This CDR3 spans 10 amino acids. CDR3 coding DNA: TGTGCCGTTCGGCTCAATGAGCAGTTCTTC. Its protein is CAVRLNEQFF. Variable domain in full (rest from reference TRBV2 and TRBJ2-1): EPEVTQTPSHQVTQMGQEVILRCVPISNHLYFYWYRQILGQKVEFLVSFYNNEISEKSEIFDDQFSVERPDGSNFTLKIRSTKLEDSAMYFCAVRLNEQFFGPGTRLTVL.

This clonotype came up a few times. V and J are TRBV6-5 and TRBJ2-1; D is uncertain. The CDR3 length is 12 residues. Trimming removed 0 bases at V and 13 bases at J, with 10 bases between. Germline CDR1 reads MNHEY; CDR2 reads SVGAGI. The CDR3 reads CASSYSDGDQFF. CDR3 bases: TGTGCCAGCAGTTACTCCGATGGGGATCAGTTCTTC.

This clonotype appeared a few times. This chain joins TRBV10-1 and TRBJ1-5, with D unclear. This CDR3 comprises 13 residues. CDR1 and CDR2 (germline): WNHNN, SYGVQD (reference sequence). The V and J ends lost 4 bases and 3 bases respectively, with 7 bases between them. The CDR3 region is CASSVSINQPQHF. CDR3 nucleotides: TGCGCCAGCAGTGTCAGCATCAATCAGCCCCAGCATTTT.

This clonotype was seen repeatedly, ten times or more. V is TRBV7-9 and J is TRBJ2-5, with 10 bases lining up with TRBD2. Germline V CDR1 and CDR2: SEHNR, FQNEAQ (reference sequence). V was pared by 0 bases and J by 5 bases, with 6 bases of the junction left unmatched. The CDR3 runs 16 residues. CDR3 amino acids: CASSLAPSGRNETQYF. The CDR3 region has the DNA TGTGCCAGCAGCTTAGCCCCTAGCGGGAGAAATGAGACCCAGTACTTC.

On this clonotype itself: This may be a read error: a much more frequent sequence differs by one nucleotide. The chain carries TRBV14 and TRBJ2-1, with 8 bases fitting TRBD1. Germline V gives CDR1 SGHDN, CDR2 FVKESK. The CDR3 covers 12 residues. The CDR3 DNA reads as TGTGCCAGCAACCAAGGTGCAGGGGGCAAGTTCTTC. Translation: CASNQGAGGKFF.

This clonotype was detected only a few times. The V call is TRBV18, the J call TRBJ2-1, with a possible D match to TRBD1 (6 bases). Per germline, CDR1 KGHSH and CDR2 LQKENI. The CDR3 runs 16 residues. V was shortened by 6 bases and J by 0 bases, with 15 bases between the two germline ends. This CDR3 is CASSSQGPHSYNEQFF. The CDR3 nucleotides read TGTGCCAGCTCCAGTCAGGGGCCACACTCCTACAATGAGCAGTTCTTC.

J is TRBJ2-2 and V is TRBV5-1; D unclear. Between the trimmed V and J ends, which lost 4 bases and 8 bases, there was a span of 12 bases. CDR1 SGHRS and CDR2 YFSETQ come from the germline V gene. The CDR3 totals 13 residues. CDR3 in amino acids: CASSTVVEGELFF. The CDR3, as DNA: TGCGCCAGCAGCACCGTAGTCGAGGGGGAGCTGTTTTTT. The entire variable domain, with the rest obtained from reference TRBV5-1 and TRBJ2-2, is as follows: KAGVTQTPRYLIKTRGQQVTLSCSPISGHRSVSWYQQTPGQGLQFLFEYFSETQRNKGNFPGRFSGRQFSNSRSEMNVSTLELGDSALYLCASSTVVEGELFFGEGSRLTVL.